Given below is one T cell receptor beta chain in context. Only a few counts were recorded for this clonotype. The clone's antigen remains unknown. No much larger clone is present one base from it, and per-base qualities are unavailable. Libraries were prepared through PCR. Instrument on record: Illumina MiSeq. Next generation amplicon sequencing was used to characterize TCR beta DJ and VDJ rearrangements. In the original analysis: Clonal TCR beta rearrangements were identified by analyzing amplicon sequencing data with the Vidjil software. Characteristics of TCR beta rearrangements in the RUNX1-mutated versus wildtype groups were compared using two-tailed Fisher exact tests. TCRdb applied fastp at Q25 and MiXCR to the public reads, then kept only in-frame beta chains. Identical CDR3 protein sequences are pooled into one entry, listed with their most common genes and DNA. The authors' filters were not applied to this entry. A total of 130 or so distinct CDR3 sequences appear in this sample, 20% to 30% of them only once. Of the sample, under 65% is held by the ten largest clones.

The data were obtained in a study of RUNX1 and TCR beta rearrangement in T-cell leukemia (dated by TCRdb to about 2020). Describing the broader study: The comparison of TCR beta rearrangements and CDR3 junctions set roughly 14 T-ALLs carrying mono-allelic acquired RUNX1 mutations against over ten T-ALLs that were RUNX1 wildtype. After EuroClonality multiplex PCR on genomic DNA, Genescan analysis was used to assess TCR rearrangements. TCR beta rearrangements in human T-ALL were analyzed for comparison with results obtained from a Runx1 knockout mouse model. The RUNX1 wildtype T-ALLs were matched for an immature maturation arrest stage, which was defined as lacking cytoplasmic or surface TCR beta protein. In the mutated group, all RUNX1 mutations were heterozygous, with some eleven located in the Runt homology domain and three in the transactivation domain. More diverse maturation arrest stages were spanned by RUNX1-mutated T-ALLs, including cases arrested before the onset of TCR beta rearrangement. RUNX1 mutation status of the T-ALL cases had been determined in an earlier study. The multicentric trials were GRAALL-2003, along with GRAALL-2005. To allow a comparison of D1 versus D2 segments, the RUNX1 wildtype T-ALLs were chosen so that each carried at least incomplete clonal TCR beta rearrangements. What the work shows at the level of the full study, not this receptor alone: The number of available clonal rearrangements was too small to assess TCR beta CDR3 length or D segment truncation in T-ALLs. Usage of the TCR beta J1 cluster was similar in RUNX1-mutated and wildtype T-ALLs, showing no significant difference. No significant difference in TCR beta D1 segment usage was found between RUNX1-mutated (roughly 83%) and wildtype (approximately 60%) T-ALL clonal rearrangements. Clonal TCR beta rearrangements were carried by fewer RUNX1-mutated T-ALLs (roughly 62%) than has been reported for T-ALL generally (over 75%).

CDR1 and CDR2, looked up from the germline V gene, are KGHSH and LQKENI. Trimming costs V 8 bases and J 1 base, and their ends lie 12 bases apart. Including cysteine and phenylalanine, the CDR3 has 14 amino acids. The sequence is cut down to CDR3 DNA, 42 bases in frame from base 1. For oncotyping and quantification of minimal residual disease, T-ALL samples were taken at diagnosis from children and adults treated according to protocol. The sequenced sample was blood. The chain joins TRBV18 to TRBJ1-3; no D gene is confidently identified. The TCR comes from a female donor with T-cell acute lymphoblastic leukemia. This receptor carries the CDR3 CASTEGVSGNTIYF. The DNA sequence is TGTGCCAGCACCGAGGGAGTATCTGGAAACACCATATATTTT. When the CDR3 is completed using the reference TRBV18 and TRBJ1-3 genes on either side, the full variable domain is NAGVMQNPRHLVRRRGQEARLRCSPMKGHSHVYWYRQLPEEGLKFMVYLQKENIIDESGMPKERFSAEFPKEGPSILRIQQVVRGDSAAYFCASTEGVSGNTIYFGEGSWLTVV.